What follows are 17 T cell receptor beta chains derived from one specimen sequenced in a study of T-cell reconstitution after alpha-beta-depleted transplantation in children. Using unique molecular identifiers, the investigators prepared the TCRbeta library. TCRdb called the PCR reads again in MiXCR, with one record for every CDR3 protein. The data show approximately 300,000 distinct CDR3 sequences, around 10% seen once. The sample was peripheral blood, taken 180 days after TCRalphabeta/CD19-depleted stem cell transplant. Receptors were obtained from a male patient between 2 and 10 years old who had a stem cell transplant for chronic granulomatous disease, so the T cells may come from the graft donor.

This clonotype occurred many times. The V and J genes are TRBV9 and TRBJ2-3; the match to TRBD2 covers 9 bases. Germline V gives CDR1 SGDLS, CDR2 YYNGEE. CDR3 size: 19 residues. V lost 1 base, J lost 2 bases, and 14 bases stayed unmatched. CDR3 loop: CASSVIRREGPFDTDTQYF. The CDR3, as DNA: TGTGCCAGCAGCGTAATCCGGCGGGAGGGTCCTTTTGACACAGATACGCAGTATTTT.

Concerning this clonotype: A much larger clone sits a single nucleotide away, making a read error possible. The gene calls are TRBV20-1 and TRBJ2-3, with a possible D match to TRBD2 (6 bases). The CDR3 covers 15 residues. Germline-derived CDR1 and CDR2 are DFQATT and SNEGSKA (reference sequence). V gave up 6 bases and J gave up 5 bases, with 21 bases separating them. DNA for the CDR3: TGCAGTGCCATAGTCGCGCGGGGCCGGAGAGATACGCAGTATTTT. Amino acid sequence: CSAIVARGRRDTQYF.

This clonotype was observed many times. The V call is TRBV20-1, the J call TRBJ2-7; 7 nucleotides align to TRBD2. V lost 0 bases to trimming and J lost 3 bases; unmatched junction nucleotides: 2. From germline, CDR1 is DFQATT and CDR2 SNEGSKA (reference sequence). This CDR3 comprises 13 residues. CDR3 amino acids: CSARDTSDYEQYF. The CDR3 nucleotides are TGCAGTGCTAGAGACACTAGCGACTACGAGCAGTACTTC.

This clonotype was found many times. This sequence joins TRBV9 and TRBJ2-7, with a tentative D call TRBD1 (6 bases). Per germline, CDR1 SGDLS and CDR2 YYNGEE. The germline V and J ends were trimmed by 3 bases and 3 bases, with 13 bases remaining between them. This CDR3 spans 14 amino acids. The CDR3 DNA sequence: TGTGCCAGCAGCGCCGGGACACTAAACTACGAGCAGTACTTC. This gives the protein CASSAGTLNYEQYF.

This clonotype occurred many times. The V call is TRBV29-1, the J call TRBJ1-2; 7 bases are a match to TRBD1. This CDR3 has 15 amino acids. Germline CDR1 reads SQVTM; CDR2 reads ANQGSEA. The V segment lost 4 bases and the J segment 4 bases; nucleotides outside the gene matches: 12. CDR3 loop: CSVAPSSDRAYGYTF. DNA for the CDR3: TGCAGCGTTGCCCCATCCTCCGACAGGGCCTATGGCTACACCTTC.

The table lists this clonotype with many counts. The rearrangement joins TRBV29-1 to TRBJ2-1, with 9 positions matching TRBD2. CDR1 and CDR2 (germline): SQVTM, ANQGSEA. This CDR3 comprises 13 residues. J was trimmed by 7 bases and V by 4 bases; bases with no gene match: 5. This CDR3 is CSVGGGARNEQFF. The DNA for the CDR3 is TGCAGCGTTGGCGGGGGGGCCCGGAATGAGCAGTTCTTC.

Many counts were recorded for this clonotype. The V gene is TRBV5-1, the J gene TRBJ2-1, with 14 bases lining up with TRBD2. Germline V gene sequence: CDR1 SGHRS, CDR2 YFSETQ. Trimming took 3 bases from V and 8 from J; bases not matched to a gene: 13. This CDR3 comprises 18 residues. The CDR3 coding sequence is TGCGCCAGCAGCTATAAGCCGGTGGGACTAGCGGGAGAAGATGAGCAGTTCTTC. Translated: CASSYKPVGLAGEDEQFF.

This clonotype occurred many times. The chain is built from TRBV20-1 and TRBJ1-2; 7 bases are shared with TRBD1. There are 13 residues in the CDR3. From germline, CDR1 is DFQATT and CDR2 SNEGSKA (reference sequence). Germline trimming cut 3 bases from V and 2 bases from J; bases unmatched to any gene: 3. CDR3 loop: CSASRGANYGYTF. The CDR3 bases are TGCAGTGCTAGCAGGGGGGCAAACTATGGCTACACCTTC.

Details on this clonotype: This could be a read error, since a much larger clone is one nucleotide away. The CDR3 reads CASSLYPKEAYEQHF. In DNA, the CDR3 is TGTGCCAGCAGCTTATACCCAAAGGAAGCCTACGAGCAGCACTTC. The chain recombines TRBV7-8 with TRBJ2-7, with no clear D. CDR1 and CDR2 (germline): SGHVS, FQNEAQ. The CDR3 has 15 amino acids.

This clonotype was seen many times. The chain couples TRBV5-1 to TRBJ2-1; D might be TRBD2 (6 bases). The CDR3 totals 13 residues. The germline V gene has CDR1 SGHRS and CDR2 YFSETQ. V was shortened by 6 bases and J by 0 bases, with 7 bases between the two germline ends. Here the CDR3 DNA reads TGCGCCAGCACCGGGAGCTCCTACAATGAGCAGTTCTTC. Its protein product is CASTGSSYNEQFF.

This clonotype showed up many times. The V and J genes are TRBV20-1 and TRBJ2-1; 7 nucleotides match TRBD1. The germline V gene encodes CDR1 DFQATT and CDR2 SNEGSKA (reference sequence). V gave up 2 bases and J gave up 1 base; unmatched junction bases: 5. The CDR3 consists of 15 residues. The CDR3: CSARIQGRSYNEQFF. The CDR3 coding sequence is TGCAGTGCTAGAATACAGGGGAGATCCTACAATGAGCAGTTCTTC.

This clonotype was observed many times. V is TRBV6-1 and J is TRBJ2-7, with TRBD2 identical over 7 bases. The V gene's germline CDR1 is MNHNS and CDR2 SASEGT. The CDR3 covers 15 residues. The trim removed 0 bases at V and 0 bases at J, leaving 2 bases unmatched. CDR3 coding DNA: TGTGCCAGCAGTGAAGCGTGGGGGGGCTCCTACGAGCAGTACTTC. Translation gives CASSEAWGGSYEQYF.

The chain carries TRBV5-4 and TRBJ2-7; the match to TRBD2 covers 11 bases. The CDR3 runs to 15 residues. Germline V gene lookup returns CDR1 SGHNT and CDR2 YYREEE (reference sequence). V was pared by 2 bases and J by 5 bases, with 6 bases of the junction left unmatched. Here the CDR3 DNA reads TGTGCCAGCAGCTTAACTAGCGGGAGTACCGACGAGCAGTACTTC. Protein sequence: CASSLTSGSTDEQYF.

In its sample, this clonotype was seen many times. The V gene is TRBV18, the J gene TRBJ2-7; 8 nucleotides agree with TRBD1. Germline CDR1 is KGHSH and CDR2 is LQKENI. CDR3 length equals 15 residues. After removal of 5 bases from V and 7 bases from J, the junction contained 13 bases not matched to a gene. The CDR3 protein is CASSYQGASSSEQYF. The CDR3, as DNA: TGTGCCAGCTCATACCAGGGGGCGTCATCGTCGGAGCAGTACTTC.

This clonotype occurred many times. The V call is TRBV5-6, the J call TRBJ2-3; 13 bases align to TRBD2. Losses at the gene ends were 4 bases for V and 5 bases for J; bases not matched to a gene: 7. The germline V gene encodes CDR1 SGHDT and CDR2 YYEEEE. The CDR3 is 16 residues long. CDR3 coding DNA: TGTGCCAGCAGCGGGGGACTAGCGGGACCGGGAGATACGCAGTATTTT. Residues: CASSGGLAGPGDTQYF.

There are a few counts of this clonotype. The chain employs TRBV12-3 or TRBV12-4 and TRBJ1-4; TRBD1 matches at 7 bases. J lost 7 bases, V lost 7 bases, and 6 bases had no gene match. The CDR3 is made up of 13 amino acids. This CDR3 reads CASKPGGGEKLFF. CDR3 bases: TGTGCCAGCAAGCCAGGGGGGGGTGAAAAACTGTTTTTT.

This clonotype was counted many times. The CDR3 DNA is TGCAGTGCTAGTGATACTAGTTTCAATGAGCAGTTCTTC. This translates into CSASDTSFNEQFF. The genes are TRBV20-1 and TRBJ2-1; D may be TRBD2 (5 bases). This CDR3 region has 13 residues. Germline V CDR1 and CDR2: DFQATT, SNEGSKA (reference sequence). Deletions cut 3 bases from V and 6 bases from J, with 12 bases between.